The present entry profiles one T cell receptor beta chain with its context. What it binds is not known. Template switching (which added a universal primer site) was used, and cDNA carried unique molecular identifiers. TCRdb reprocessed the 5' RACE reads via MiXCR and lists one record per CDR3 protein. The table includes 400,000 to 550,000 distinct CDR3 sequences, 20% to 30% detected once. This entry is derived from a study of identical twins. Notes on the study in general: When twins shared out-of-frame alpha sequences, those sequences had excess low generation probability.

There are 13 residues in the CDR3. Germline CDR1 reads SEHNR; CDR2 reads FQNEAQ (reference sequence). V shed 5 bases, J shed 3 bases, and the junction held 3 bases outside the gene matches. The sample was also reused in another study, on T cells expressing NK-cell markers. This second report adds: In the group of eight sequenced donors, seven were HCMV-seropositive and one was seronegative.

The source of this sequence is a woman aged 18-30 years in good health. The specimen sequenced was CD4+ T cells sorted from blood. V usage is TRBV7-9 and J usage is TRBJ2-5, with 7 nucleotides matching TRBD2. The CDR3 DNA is TGTGCCAGCAGCATAGGGACTAAAGAGACCCAGTACTTC. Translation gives CASSIGTKETQYF.